This T cell receptor (beta chain) was retrieved from a study of blood T cell repertoires in COVID-19. Adults between roughly 18 and 89 years of age took part from 24 US areas. Germline-derived CDR1 and CDR2 are SNHLY and FYNNEI. This CDR3 is built from 13 residues. J was trimmed by 3 bases and V by 3 bases; bases with no gene match: 0. TCRdb's table, derived via immunoSEQ multiplex PCR, lists solely in-frame clones and lacks some. Seen here are 200,000 to 300,000 clones, about 80% observed once, and the top ten hold less than 4%. The chain joins TRBV2 to TRBJ1-2; 8 bases agree with TRBD1. Sequencing was performed on PBMCs or T cells enriched from blood (not recorded which). The receptor was derived from a woman aged 40-49 years who had been exposed to COVID-19. This CDR3 is CASSEDRDYGYTF. In nucleotides, the CDR3 is TGTGCCAGCAGTGAGGACAGGGACTATGGCTACACCTTC.